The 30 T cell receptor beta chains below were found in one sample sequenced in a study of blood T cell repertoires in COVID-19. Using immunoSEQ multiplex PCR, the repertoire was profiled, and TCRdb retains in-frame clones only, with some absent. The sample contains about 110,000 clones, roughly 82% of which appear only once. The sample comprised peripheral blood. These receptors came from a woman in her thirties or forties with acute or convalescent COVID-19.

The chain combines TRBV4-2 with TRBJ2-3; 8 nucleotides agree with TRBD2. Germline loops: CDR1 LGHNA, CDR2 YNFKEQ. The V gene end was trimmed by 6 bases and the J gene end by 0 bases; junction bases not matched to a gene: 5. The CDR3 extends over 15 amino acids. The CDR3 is CASSLTSGSTDTQYF. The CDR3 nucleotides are TGTGCCAGCAGTCTCACTAGCGGAAGCACAGATACGCAGTATTTT.

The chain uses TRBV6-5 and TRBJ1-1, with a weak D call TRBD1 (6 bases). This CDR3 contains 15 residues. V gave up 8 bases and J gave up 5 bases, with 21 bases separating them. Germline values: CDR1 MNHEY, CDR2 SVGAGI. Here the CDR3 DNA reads TGTGCCAGCCGCCCAGTAGGGGGTCCCCCGACTGAAGCTTTCTTT. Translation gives CASRPVGGPPTEAFF.

For the CDR3, the DNA is TGTGCCAGCAGCTTAGTGGGAGGGGCGAACACTGAAGCTTTCTTT. It encodes CASSLVGGANTEAFF. This rearrangement joins TRBV7-9 to TRBJ1-1; TRBD1 might be the D (5 bases). In germline, CDR1 is SEHNR, CDR2 FQNEAQ (reference sequence). V lost 1 base, J lost 1 base, and 10 bases lay in between. This CDR3 has 15 residues. The whole variable domain, filled in from reference TRBV7-9 and TRBJ1-1, reads DTGVSQNPRHKITKRGQNVTFRCDPISEHNRLYWYRQTLGQGPEFLTYFQNEAQLEKSRLLSDRFSAERPKGSFSTLEIQRTEQGDSAMYLCASSLVGGANTEAFFGQGTRLTVV.

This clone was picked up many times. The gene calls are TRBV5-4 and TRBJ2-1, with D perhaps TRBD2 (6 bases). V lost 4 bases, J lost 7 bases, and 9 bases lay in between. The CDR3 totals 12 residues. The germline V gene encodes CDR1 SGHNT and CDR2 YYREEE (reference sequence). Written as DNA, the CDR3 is TGTGCCAGCAGCCAAGGAGGGAATGAGCAGTTCTTC. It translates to CASSQGGNEQFF.

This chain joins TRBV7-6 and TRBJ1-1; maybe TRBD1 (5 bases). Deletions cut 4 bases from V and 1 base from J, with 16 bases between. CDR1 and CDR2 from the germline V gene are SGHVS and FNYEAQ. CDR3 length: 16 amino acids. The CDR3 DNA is TGTGCCAGCAGCTCTACTCGGGGGTCGGCGAACACTGAAGCTTTCTTT. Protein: CASSSTRGSANTEAFF.

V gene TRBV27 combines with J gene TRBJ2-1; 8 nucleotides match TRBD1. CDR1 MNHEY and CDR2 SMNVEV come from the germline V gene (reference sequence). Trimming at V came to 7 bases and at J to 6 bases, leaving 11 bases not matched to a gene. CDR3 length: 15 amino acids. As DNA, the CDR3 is TGTGCCAGCAAGGACGGACAGGGTTGGTCCAATGAGCAGTTCTTC. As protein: CASKDGQGWSNEQFF.

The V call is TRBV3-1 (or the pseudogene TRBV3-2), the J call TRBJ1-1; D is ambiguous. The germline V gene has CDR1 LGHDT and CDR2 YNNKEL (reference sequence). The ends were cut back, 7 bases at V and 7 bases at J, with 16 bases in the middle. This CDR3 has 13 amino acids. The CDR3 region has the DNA TGTGCCAGCACCCGGGTGGGCCGGGATGAAGCTTTCTTT. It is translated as CASTRVGRDEAFF.

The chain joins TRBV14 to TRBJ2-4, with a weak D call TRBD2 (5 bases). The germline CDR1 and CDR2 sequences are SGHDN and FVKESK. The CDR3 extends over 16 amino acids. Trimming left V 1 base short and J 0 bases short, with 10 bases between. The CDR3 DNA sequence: TGTGCCAGCAGCCAAGCCGGGGTCCTAGCCAAAAACATTCAGTACTTC. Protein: CASSQAGVLAKNIQYF.

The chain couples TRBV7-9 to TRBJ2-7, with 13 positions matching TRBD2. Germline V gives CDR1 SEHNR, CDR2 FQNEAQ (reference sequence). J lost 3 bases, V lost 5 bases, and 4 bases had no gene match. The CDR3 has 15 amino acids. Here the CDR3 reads CASSPTSGGDYEQYF. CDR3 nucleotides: TGTGCCAGCAGCCCAACTAGCGGGGGGGACTACGAGCAGTACTTC.

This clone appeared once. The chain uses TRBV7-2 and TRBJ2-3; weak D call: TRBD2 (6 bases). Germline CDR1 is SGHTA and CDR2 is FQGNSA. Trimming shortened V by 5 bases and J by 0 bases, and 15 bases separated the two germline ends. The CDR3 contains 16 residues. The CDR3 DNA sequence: TGTGCCAGCAGCCCCCGCCCCGGGACTAGCACAGATACGCAGTATTTT. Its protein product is CASSPRPGTSTDTQYF.

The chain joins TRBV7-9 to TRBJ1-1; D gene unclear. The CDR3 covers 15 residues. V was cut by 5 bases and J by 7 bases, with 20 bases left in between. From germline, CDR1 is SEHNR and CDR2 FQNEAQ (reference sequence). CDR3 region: CASSPNRGMGSEAFF. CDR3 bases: TGTGCCAGCAGCCCCAATCGAGGGATGGGGAGTGAAGCTTTCTTT.

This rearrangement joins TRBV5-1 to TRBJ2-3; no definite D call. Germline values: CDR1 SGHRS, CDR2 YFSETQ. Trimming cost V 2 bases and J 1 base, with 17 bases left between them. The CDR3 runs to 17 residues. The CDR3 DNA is TGCGCCAGCAGCTTCGCTGCGGTGGTTTTGGGCACAGATACGCAGTATTTT. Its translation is CASSFAAVVLGTDTQYF.

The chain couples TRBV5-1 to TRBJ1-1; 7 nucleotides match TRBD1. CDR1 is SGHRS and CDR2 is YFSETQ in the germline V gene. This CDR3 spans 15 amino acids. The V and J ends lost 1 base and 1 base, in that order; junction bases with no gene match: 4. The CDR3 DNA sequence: TGCGCCAGCAGCTTGCCGACAGGGTGGAACACTGAAGCTTTCTTT. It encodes CASSLPTGWNTEAFF.

The CDR3 region is CASSQGGGFNSPLHF. The CDR3 bases are TGTGCCAGCAGCCAGGGAGGGGGGTTCAATTCACCCCTCCACTTT. This chain uses TRBV3-1 (or the pseudogene TRBV3-2) with TRBJ1-6, with a tentative D call TRBD1 (6 bases). The CDR3 has 15 residues. CDR1 is LGHDT, CDR2 YNNKEL, per germline (reference sequence). V was cut by 3 bases and J by 7 bases, with 13 bases left in between.

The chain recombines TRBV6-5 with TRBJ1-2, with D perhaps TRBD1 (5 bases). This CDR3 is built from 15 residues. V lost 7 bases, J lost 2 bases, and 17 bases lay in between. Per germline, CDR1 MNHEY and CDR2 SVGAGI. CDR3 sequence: CASILTAPLNYGYTF. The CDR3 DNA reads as TGTGCCAGCATACTGACAGCCCCGTTGAACTATGGCTACACCTTC.

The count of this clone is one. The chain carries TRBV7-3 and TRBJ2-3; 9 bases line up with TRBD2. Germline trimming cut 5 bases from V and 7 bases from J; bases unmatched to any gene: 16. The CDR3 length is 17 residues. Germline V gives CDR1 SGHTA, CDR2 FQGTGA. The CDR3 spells CASSPRGDSGGGYTQYF. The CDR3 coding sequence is TGTGCCAGCAGCCCCCGAGGGGATAGCGGGGGAGGGTATACGCAGTATTTT.

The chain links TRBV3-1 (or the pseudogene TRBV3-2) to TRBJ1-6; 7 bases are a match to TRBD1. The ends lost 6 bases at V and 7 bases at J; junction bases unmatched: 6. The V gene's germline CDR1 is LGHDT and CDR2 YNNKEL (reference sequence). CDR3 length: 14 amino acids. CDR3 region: CASSFRQGNSPLHF. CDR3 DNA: TGTGCCAGCAGTTTCCGACAGGGCAATTCACCCCTCCACTTT.

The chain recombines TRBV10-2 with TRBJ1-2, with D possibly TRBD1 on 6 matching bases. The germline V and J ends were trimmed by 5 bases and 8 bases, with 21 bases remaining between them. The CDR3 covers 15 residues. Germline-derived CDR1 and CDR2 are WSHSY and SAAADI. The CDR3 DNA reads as TGCGCCAGCAGTTCCCCGACAGGAACGCCCTTAGGCTACACCTTC. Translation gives CASSSPTGTPLGYTF.

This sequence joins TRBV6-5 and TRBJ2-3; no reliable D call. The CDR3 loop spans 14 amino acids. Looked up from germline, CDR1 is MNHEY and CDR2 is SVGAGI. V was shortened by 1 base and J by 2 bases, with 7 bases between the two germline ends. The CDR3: CASSYLRITDTQYF. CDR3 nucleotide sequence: TGTGCCAGCAGTTACTTGAGAATCACAGATACGCAGTATTTT.

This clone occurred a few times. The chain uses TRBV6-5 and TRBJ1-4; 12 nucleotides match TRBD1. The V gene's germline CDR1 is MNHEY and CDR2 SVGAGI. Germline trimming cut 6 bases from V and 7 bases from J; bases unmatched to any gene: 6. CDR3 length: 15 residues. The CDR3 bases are TGTGCCAGCAGCCTCCGGGACAGGGGGCCTGAAAAACTGTTTTTT. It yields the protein CASSLRDRGPEKLFF.

CDR3: CASSGIAGGLDTQYF. CDR3 nucleotides: TGTGCCAGCAGTGGAATAGCGGGGGGGCTAGATACGCAGTATTTT. This chain uses TRBV6-1 with TRBJ2-3, with 11 bases that match TRBD2. V trimming: 4 bases; J trimming: 5 bases; junction bases outside the gene matches: 5. Germline CDR1 is MNHNS and CDR2 is SASEGT. The CDR3 is made up of 15 amino acids.

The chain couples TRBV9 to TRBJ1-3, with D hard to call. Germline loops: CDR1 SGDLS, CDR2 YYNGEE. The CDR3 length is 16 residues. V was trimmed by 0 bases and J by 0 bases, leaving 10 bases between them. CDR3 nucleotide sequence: TGTGCCAGCAGCGTAGAGAGCCTACTCTCTGGAAACACCATATATTTT. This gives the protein CASSVESLLSGNTIYF.

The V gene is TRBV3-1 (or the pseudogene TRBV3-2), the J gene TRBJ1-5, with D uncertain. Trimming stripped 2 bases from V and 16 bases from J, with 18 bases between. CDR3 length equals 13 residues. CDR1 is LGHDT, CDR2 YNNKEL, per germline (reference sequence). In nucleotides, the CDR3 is TGTGCCAGCAGCCAATTGACGGTCGGACTCCCCCATTTT. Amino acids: CASSQLTVGLPHF.

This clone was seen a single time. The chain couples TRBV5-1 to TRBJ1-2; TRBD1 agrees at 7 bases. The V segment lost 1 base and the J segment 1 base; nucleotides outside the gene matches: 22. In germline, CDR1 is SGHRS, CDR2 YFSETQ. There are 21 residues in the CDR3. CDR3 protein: CASSLLVPGTETKFFNYGYTF. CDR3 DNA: TGCGCCAGCAGCTTGTTAGTTCCCGGGACAGAGACCAAGTTTTTTAACTATGGCTACACCTTC. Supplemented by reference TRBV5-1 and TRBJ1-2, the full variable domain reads KAGVTQTPRYLIKTRGQQVTLSCSPISGHRSVSWYQQTPGQGLQFLFEYFSETQRNKGNFPGRFSGRQFSNSRSEMNVSTLELGDSALYLCASSLLVPGTETKFFNYGYTFGSGTRLTVV.

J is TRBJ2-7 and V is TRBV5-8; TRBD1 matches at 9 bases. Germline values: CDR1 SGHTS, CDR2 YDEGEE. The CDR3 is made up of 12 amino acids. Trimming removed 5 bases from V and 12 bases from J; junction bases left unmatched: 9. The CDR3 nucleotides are TGTGCCAGCAGTAGGGGACAGGGAACAGGGTACTTC. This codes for CASSRGQGTGYF.

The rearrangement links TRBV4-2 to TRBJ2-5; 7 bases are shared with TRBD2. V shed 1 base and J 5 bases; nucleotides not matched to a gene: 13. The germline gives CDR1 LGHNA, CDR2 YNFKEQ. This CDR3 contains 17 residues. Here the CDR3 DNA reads TGTGCCAGCAGCCAAGGGGTATCGGGGGGAGGTGAGGAGACCCAGTACTTC. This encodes CASSQGVSGGGEETQYF.

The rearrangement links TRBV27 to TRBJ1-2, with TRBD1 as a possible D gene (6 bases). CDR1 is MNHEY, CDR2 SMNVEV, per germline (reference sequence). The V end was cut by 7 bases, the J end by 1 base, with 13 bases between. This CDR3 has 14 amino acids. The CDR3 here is CASNSQGRNYGYTF. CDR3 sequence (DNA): TGTGCCAGCAATTCCCAGGGGCGTAACTATGGCTACACCTTC.

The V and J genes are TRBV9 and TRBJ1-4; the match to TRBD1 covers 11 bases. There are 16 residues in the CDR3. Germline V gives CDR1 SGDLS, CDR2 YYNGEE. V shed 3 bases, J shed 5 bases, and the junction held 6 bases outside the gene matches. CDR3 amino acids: CASSASGDRGNEKLFF. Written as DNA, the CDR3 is TGTGCCAGCAGCGCCTCCGGGGACAGGGGGAATGAAAAACTGTTTTTT.

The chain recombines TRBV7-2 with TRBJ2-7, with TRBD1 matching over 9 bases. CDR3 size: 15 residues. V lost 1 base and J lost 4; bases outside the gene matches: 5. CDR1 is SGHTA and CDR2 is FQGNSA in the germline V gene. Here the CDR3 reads CASSLDRDRAYEQYF. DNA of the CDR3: TGTGCCAGCAGCTTAGACAGGGACAGGGCGTACGAGCAGTACTTC.

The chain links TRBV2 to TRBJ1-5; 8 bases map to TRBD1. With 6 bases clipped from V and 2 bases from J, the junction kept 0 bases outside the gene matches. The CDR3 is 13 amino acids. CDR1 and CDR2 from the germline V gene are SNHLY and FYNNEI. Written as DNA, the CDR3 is TGTGCCAGCAGGGGACAGGGCAATCAGCCCCAGCATTTT. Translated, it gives CASRGQGNQPQHF.